The 31 T cell receptor beta chains below were found in one sample sequenced in a study of T cells after posttransplantation cyclophosphamide. A marrow graft followed busulfan-fludarabine conditioning, with cyclophosphamide on days +3 and +4. This table comes from immunoSEQ multiplex PCR, and its TCRdb copy is limited to in-frame clones, with some not included. The table has about 19,000 clones, roughly 87% seen once. Sample: PBMCs, taken after allogeneic stem cell transplant with posttransplant cyclophosphamide. The source is a female patient in her thirties or forties who received an allogeneic stem cell transplant from a related donor, was CMV-positive, and had no GVHD. The T cells may come from the graft donor.

CDR3 residues: CASSLGQSNTEAFF. DNA of the CDR3: TGTGCCAGCAGTTTGGGACAGTCGAACACTGAAGCTTTCTTT. The chain links TRBV28 to TRBJ1-1; 7 bases line up with TRBD1. Germline-derived CDR1 and CDR2 are MDHEN and SYDVKM. The trim removed 3 bases at V and 1 base at J, leaving 2 bases unmatched. The CDR3 loop spans 14 amino acids. The variable domain in full, with the rest retrieved from reference TRBV28 and TRBJ1-1, is DVKVTQSSRYLVKRTGEKVFLECVQDMDHENMFWYRQDPGLGLRLIYFSYDVKMKEKGDIPEGYSVSREKKERFSLILESASTNQTSMYLCASSLGQSNTEAFFGQGTRLTVV.

This clone came up once. V and J are TRBV4-3 and TRBJ2-2; D is undetermined. With 2 bases removed from V and 6 bases from J, the gap between germline ends came to 10 bases. Looked up from germline, CDR1 is LGHNA and CDR2 is YSLEER. The CDR3 contains 14 residues. Written as DNA, the CDR3 is TGCGCCAGCAGCCAACCCCAGTGGTCCGGGGAGCTGTTTTTT. Its protein is CASSQPQWSGELFF.

The CDR3 DNA follows: TGTGCCAGCTCACCAGGACAGGGGAACGGAAACACCATATATTTT. This sequence encodes CASSPGQGNGNTIYF. The chain recombines TRBV18 with TRBJ1-3; 9 nucleotides align to TRBD1. Trimming cost V 2 bases and J 4 bases; bases outside gene matches: 3. Germline CDR1 and CDR2: KGHSH and LQKENI. CDR3 length equals 15 residues.

The DNA of the CDR3 is TGTGCCAGCAGCTCCGGGACTTATAAAAACACCGGGGAGCTGTTTTTT. This translates into CASSSGTYKNTGELFF. The chain is built from TRBV7-9 and TRBJ2-2; weak D call: TRBD2 (6 bases). The CDR3 is made up of 16 amino acids. Between the trimmed V and J ends, which lost 4 bases and 2 bases, there was a span of 14 bases. Germline values: CDR1 SEHNR, CDR2 FQNEAQ (reference sequence).

The chain carries TRBV27 and TRBJ2-2; possibly TRBD2 for D (6 bases). Germline V gives CDR1 MNHEY, CDR2 SMNVEV (reference sequence). The CDR3 has 13 residues. V lost 1 base and J lost 8, with 8 bases in between. In nucleotides, the CDR3 is TGTGCCAGCAGTTTATGGCGGGGAGGGGAGCTGTTTTTT. It codes for CASSLWRGGELFF.

The V call is TRBV6-1, the J call TRBJ2-2; D perhaps matches TRBD2 (5 bases). Per the germline V gene, CDR1 is MNHNS and CDR2 is SASEGT. There are 14 residues in the CDR3. V lost 10 bases, J lost 6 bases, and 18 bases lay in between. The DNA for the CDR3 is TGTGCCACCCCGGGTGGCTACGGGGCCGGGGAGCTGTTTTTT. Its translation: CATPGGYGAGELFF.

This sequence joins TRBV28 and TRBJ1-2; no clear D. Germline V lookup: CDR1 MDHEN, CDR2 SYDVKM. The CDR3 loop spans 12 amino acids. V gave up 4 bases and J gave up 7 bases, with 10 bases separating them. CDR3 region: CASSSPIGGYTF. The CDR3 nucleotides are TGTGCCAGCAGTTCTCCTATCGGTGGCTACACCTTC.

The rearrangement links TRBV25-1 to TRBJ2-2; D unresolved. Looked up from germline, CDR1 is MGHDK and CDR2 is SYGVNS. The CDR3 extends over 14 amino acids. V was shortened by 5 bases and J by 2 bases, with 9 bases between the two germline ends. The CDR3 protein is CASSSLTNTGELFF. The CDR3 coding sequence is TGTGCCAGCAGTTCCCTGACTAACACCGGGGAGCTGTTTTTT.

In DNA form, the CDR3 reads TGTGCCAGCAGTGTGAGGACAGGGAGCACCGGGGAGCTGTTTTTT. Residues: CASSVRTGSTGELFF. The chain uses TRBV2 and TRBJ2-2; 8 bases are a match to TRBD1. The CDR3 runs 15 residues. Unmatched junction bases numbered 5, after V lost 4 bases and J lost 4 bases. Germline CDR1 SNHLY, CDR2 FYNNEI.

This clone showed up just once. The chain links TRBV14 to TRBJ2-7; D call uncertain. V lost 1 base and J lost 3, with 7 bases in between. CDR1 is SGHDN and CDR2 is FVKESK in the germline V gene. CDR3 length: 13 residues. The CDR3 loop is CASSQGLLYEQYF. In DNA form, the CDR3 reads TGTGCCAGCAGCCAAGGACTTCTCTACGAGCAGTACTTC.

The chain employs TRBV4-1 and TRBJ2-7; 7 bases agree with TRBD2. The V gene's germline CDR1 is MGHRA and CDR2 YSYEKL. The CDR3 extends over 12 amino acids. With 3 bases clipped from V and 10 bases from J, the junction kept 6 bases outside the gene matches. The CDR3 region has the DNA TGCGCCAGCAGCCAGCTACGGGGGGACCAGTACTTC. Protein sequence: CASSQLRGDQYF.

The rearrangement uses TRBV5-4 and TRBJ1-2; D is perhaps TRBD1 (6 bases). Trimming removed 0 bases from V and 7 bases from J, with 16 bases in between. The CDR3 is 15 amino acids. CDR1 and CDR2 from the germline V gene are SGHNT and YYREEE (reference sequence). CDR3 region: CASSLDGGRGSGYTF. Written as DNA, the CDR3 is TGTGCCAGCAGCTTGGATGGCGGCAGGGGTAGTGGCTACACCTTC.

CDR3 bases: TGTGCCAGCAGTCCCTATACAGGGCAGACTGAAGCTTTCTTT. It yields the protein CASSPYTGQTEAFF. The V and J genes are TRBV6-5 and TRBJ1-1, with D tentatively TRBD1 (6 bases). Deletions cut 5 bases from V and 5 bases from J, with 15 bases between. Germline V gives CDR1 MNHEY, CDR2 SVGAGI. The CDR3 extends over 14 amino acids.

V usage is TRBV6-6 and J usage is TRBJ2-5; 11 positions agree with TRBD1. The CDR3 runs 15 residues. CDR1 is MNHNY, CDR2 SVGAGI, per germline (reference sequence). The ends lost 5 bases at V and 2 bases at J; junction bases unmatched: 4. The DNA of the CDR3 is TGTGCCAGCAGTGGCCGGGACAGGGGGCAAGAGACCCAGTACTTC. This codes for CASSGRDRGQETQYF.

DNA of the CDR3: TGTGCCAGCAGTGTAGGGGGCTGGGAGACCCAGTACTTC. Translating gives CASSVGGWETQYF. The chain combines TRBV6-1 with TRBJ2-5, with TRBD1 matching 7 bases. Germline lookup yields CDR1 MNHNS and CDR2 SASEGT. The V segment lost 4 bases and the J segment 5 bases; nucleotides outside the gene matches: 4. The CDR3 is 13 amino acids.

The chain links TRBV4-2 to TRBJ2-7; 7 bases agree with TRBD2. In germline, CDR1 is LGHNA, CDR2 YNFKEQ. This CDR3 spans 15 amino acids. With 0 bases clipped from V and 0 bases from J, the junction kept 2 bases outside the gene matches. The CDR3 coding sequence is TGTGCCAGCAGCCAAGAGAGGGACTACTCCTACGAGCAGTACTTC. Amino acids: CASSQERDYSYEQYF.

The V gene is TRBV7-9, the J gene TRBJ1-5; D remains ambiguous. This CDR3 spans 15 amino acids. The V gene lost 1 base and the J gene lost 0 bases, with 7 bases spanning the gap. Germline V CDR1 and CDR2: SEHNR, FQNEAQ (reference sequence). CDR3: CASSLGRFSNQPQHF. In DNA, the CDR3 is TGTGCCAGCAGCTTAGGGCGGTTTAGCAATCAGCCCCAGCATTTT.

The chain has TRBV6-5 and TRBJ2-7; perhaps TRBD2 as D (5 bases). The CDR3 runs 13 residues. V lost 5 bases and J 3 bases, leaving 11 bases between the germline ends. CDR1 and CDR2 from the germline V gene are MNHEY and SVGAGI. CDR3 bases: TGTGCCAGCAGTGATGTTCGGGGCTACGAGCAGTACTTC. This sequence encodes CASSDVRGYEQYF.

The chain employs TRBV28 and TRBJ1-5; D unclear. The V gene's germline CDR1 is MDHEN and CDR2 SYDVKM. The CDR3 length is 13 residues. The V gene lost 2 bases and the J gene lost 4 bases, with 6 bases spanning the gap. The CDR3 DNA follows: TGTGCCAGCAGTTTAACAGTTAATCAGCCCCAGCATTTT. Residues: CASSLTVNQPQHF. Full variable domain (rest looked up from reference TRBV28 and TRBJ1-5): DVKVTQSSRYLVKRTGEKVFLECVQDMDHENMFWYRQDPGLGLRLIYFSYDVKMKEKGDIPEGYSVSREKKERFSLILESASTNQTSMYLCASSLTVNQPQHFGDGTRLSIL.

The chain is built from TRBV29-1 and TRBJ2-1; 14 bases map to TRBD2. V dropped 7 bases and J dropped 9; count of bases not matched to a gene: 8. The V gene's germline CDR1 is SQVTM and CDR2 ANQGSEA. CDR3 size: 14 residues. The CDR3 nucleotides read TGCAGCGGCTCCGGGACTAGCGGGAGCAGTGAGCAGTTCTTC. Protein sequence: CSGSGTSGSSEQFF.

Here the CDR3 DNA reads TGTGCCAGCAGCTCAGTCGGGAGGGGGCGCGGGGAGACCCAGTACTTC. Translation: CASSSVGRGRGETQYF. J is TRBJ2-5 and V is TRBV7-9; D perhaps matches TRBD2 (8 bases). There are 16 residues in the CDR3. In germline, CDR1 is SEHNR, CDR2 FQNEAQ (reference sequence). V was cut by 4 bases and J by 5 bases, with 20 bases left in between. The whole variable domain, remainder taken from reference TRBV7-9 and TRBJ2-5, is DTGVSQNPRHKITKRGQNVTFRCDPISEHNRLYWYRQTLGQGPEFLTYFQNEAQLEKSRLLSDRFSAERPKGSFSTLEIQRTEQGDSAMYLCASSSVGRGRGETQYFGPGTRLLVL.

A note on this clone: The junction departs from the called germline gene at one end, perhaps through a read error. This chain joins TRBV11-2 and TRBJ2-7; weak D call: TRBD1 (9 bases). In germline, CDR1 is SGHAT, CDR2 FQNNGV. The CDR3 has 14 residues. The chain's CDR3 is CASSWGQGLGEQHF. CDR3 nucleotides: TGTGCCAGCAGCTGGGGACAGGGACTAGGCGAGCAGCACTTC.

This clone was seen just once. The chain recombines TRBV19 with TRBJ2-1, with TRBD2 matching 8 bases. After removal of 5 bases from V and 0 bases from J, the junction contained 3 bases not matched to a gene. The CDR3 spans 15 residues. Germline loops: CDR1 LNHDA, CDR2 SQIVND (reference sequence). The CDR3 coding sequence is TGTGCCAGTAGTCCCGCGGGAGGCTCCTACAATGAGCAGTTCTTC. The encoded protein is CASSPAGGSYNEQFF.

The sample holds a few counts of this clone. The gene calls are TRBV7-9 and TRBJ2-1; 10 bases are a match to TRBD2. With 5 bases clipped from V and 3 bases from J, the junction kept 7 bases outside the gene matches. The germline V gene has CDR1 SEHNR and CDR2 FQNEAQ (reference sequence). The CDR3 length is 16 residues. The DNA for the CDR3 is TGTGCCAGCAGCCCCCCAGCGGGAGGGCTCTACAATGAGCAGTTCTTC. Residues: CASSPPAGGLYNEQFF. The whole variable domain, remainder taken from reference TRBV7-9 and TRBJ2-1, is DTGVSQNPRHKITKRGQNVTFRCDPISEHNRLYWYRQTLGQGPEFLTYFQNEAQLEKSRLLSDRFSAERPKGSFSTLEIQRTEQGDSAMYLCASSPPAGGLYNEQFFGPGTRLTVL.

The V call is TRBV2, the J call TRBJ2-3, with 8 bases matching TRBD2. The V gene end was trimmed by 10 bases and the J gene end by 5 bases; junction bases not matched to a gene: 11. Germline V CDR1 and CDR2: SNHLY, FYNNEI. The CDR3 sequence is 14 residues long. The CDR3 bases are TGTGCCATCCGCGGGAGGCGGGATCAAGATACGCAGTATTTT. This gives the protein CAIRGRRDQDTQYF.

This clone is a singleton in its sample. The chain has TRBV6-5 and TRBJ2-5; maybe TRBD1 (5 bases). Germline V gene data show CDR1 as MNHEY and CDR2 as SVGAGI. Trimming removed 2 bases at V and 4 bases at J, with 8 bases between. CDR3 length equals 13 residues. The CDR3 DNA follows: TGTGCCAGCAGTTACGGGGCTACAGAGACCCAGTACTTC. Its translation is CASSYGATETQYF.

The rearrangement links TRBV11-2 to TRBJ1-2; D might be TRBD1 (5 bases). The CDR3 extends over 14 amino acids. V was trimmed by 5 bases and J by 1 base, leaving 11 bases between them. Germline V gene data show CDR1 as SGHAT and CDR2 as FQNNGV. CDR3 bases: TGTGCCAGCAGCGCGCTTCAGGGTAACTATGGCTACACCTTC. Encoded protein: CASSALQGNYGYTF.

This sequence joins TRBV11-2 and TRBJ2-7; 8 bases agree with TRBD1. The germline V gene encodes CDR1 SGHAT and CDR2 FQNNGV. The CDR3 contains 15 residues. V dropped 4 bases and J dropped 6; count of bases not matched to a gene: 11. This CDR3 reads CASSSQGAGSGEQYF. For the CDR3, the DNA is TGTGCCAGCAGCTCTCAGGGGGCTGGTAGCGGCGAGCAGTACTTC. The full variable domain, rest sourced from reference TRBV11-2 and TRBJ2-7, is EAGVAQSPRYKIIEKRQSVAFWCNPISGHATLYWYQQILGQGPKLLIQFQNNGVVDDSQLPKDRFSAERLKGVDSTLKIQPAKLEDSAVYLCASSSQGAGSGEQYFGPGTRLTVT.

The chain uses TRBV5-4 and TRBJ2-7, with D perhaps TRBD2 (6 bases). The CDR3 runs to 14 residues. Trimming took 0 bases from V and 5 from J, leaving 12 bases between them. Germline V lookup: CDR1 SGHNT, CDR2 YYREEE (reference sequence). For the CDR3, the DNA is TGTGCCAGCAGCTTGGTCTGGAGGGCGGACGAGCAGTACTTC. Translation: CASSLVWRADEQYF. The complete variable domain, with remaining parts taken from reference TRBV5-4 and TRBJ2-7, reads ETGVTQSPTHLIKTRGQQVTLRCSSQSGHNTVSWYQQALGQGPQFIFQYYREEENGRGNFPPRFSGLQFPNYSSELNVNALELDDSALYLCASSLVWRADEQYFGPGTRLTVT.

V gene TRBV4-2 combines with J gene TRBJ2-7; D might be TRBD1 (5 bases). CDR1 is LGHNA and CDR2 is YNFKEQ in the germline V gene. The ends were cut back, 0 bases at V and 3 bases at J, with 9 bases in the middle. There are 14 residues in the CDR3. CDR3 DNA: TGTGCCAGCAGCCAAGATTACGACAGCTACGAGCAGTACTTC. The encoded protein is CASSQDYDSYEQYF.

As concerns this clone: A read error may account for a junction end that differs from germline. The V call is TRBV7-7, the J call TRBJ2-5; 10 nucleotides agree with TRBD1. This CDR3 has 17 residues. Germline lookup yields CDR1 SSHAT and CDR2 FNYEAQ (reference sequence). CDR3 nucleotide sequence: TGTGCTAGCAGCCCACTAACGGACAGGGGGAAGGGGGAGACCCAGTACTTC. Protein sequence: CASSPLTDRGKGETQYF.